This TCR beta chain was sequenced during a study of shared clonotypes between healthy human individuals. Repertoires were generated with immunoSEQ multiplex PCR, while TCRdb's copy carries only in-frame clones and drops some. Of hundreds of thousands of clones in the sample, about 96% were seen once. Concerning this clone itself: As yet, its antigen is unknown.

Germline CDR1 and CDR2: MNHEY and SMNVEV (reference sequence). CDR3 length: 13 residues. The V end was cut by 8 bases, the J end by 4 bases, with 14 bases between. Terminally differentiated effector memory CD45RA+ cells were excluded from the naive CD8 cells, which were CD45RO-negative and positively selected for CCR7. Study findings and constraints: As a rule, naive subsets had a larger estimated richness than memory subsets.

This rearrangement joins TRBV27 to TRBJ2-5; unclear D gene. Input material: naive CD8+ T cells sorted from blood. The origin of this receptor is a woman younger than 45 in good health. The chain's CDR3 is CASGMKVRETQYF. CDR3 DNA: TGTGCCAGCGGGATGAAGGTCCGAGAGACCCAGTACTTC.